The 13 T cell receptor beta chains reported below all come from one sample, sequenced in a study of spatial heterogeneity in lung cancer. TCRdb independently ran MiXCR on the 5' RACE reads; one entry per CDR3 protein. Counted here are about 36,000 distinct CDR3 sequences, 5.2% occurring once; the ten biggest clones make up 25% to 30%. The time point: sample taken at primary tumor resection. Whole RNA came from tumor, nontumor lung or frozen PBMC and was sequenced without being sorted. The sample here was PBMCs, taken at surgery. The receptors come from a female donor with early-stage non-small cell lung cancer.

The chain carries TRBV11-3 and TRBJ2-3; D not resolved. Germline CDR1 is SGHNT and CDR2 is YENEEA. V lost 0 bases and J lost 4, with 8 bases in between. The CDR3 spans 14 residues. CDR3 DNA sequence: TGTGCCAGCAGCTTAGACCAGCGTGCAGATACGCAGTATTTT. This encodes CASSLDQRADTQYF.

This clonotype was observed at least ten times. V gene TRBV20-1 combines with J gene TRBJ1-1, with D perhaps matching TRBD1 (6 bases). In germline, CDR1 is DFQATT, CDR2 SNEGSKA (reference sequence). The CDR3 extends over 14 amino acids. V was clipped by 6 bases and J by 1 base, with 15 bases between them. CDR3 DNA sequence: TGCAGTGCCAAAGACAGGCAAGGGAACACTGAAGCTTTCTTT. Its protein product is CSAKDRQGNTEAFF.

At least ten counts were recorded for this clonotype. This chain links TRBV19 with TRBJ2-2, with 7 bases that match TRBD1. The CDR3 length is 14 residues. Germline V CDR1 and CDR2: LNHDA, SQIVND (reference sequence). Trimming took 6 bases from V and 4 from J; bases not matched to a gene: 5. The CDR3 is CASRSTGVTGELFF. The CDR3 DNA reads TGTGCCAGTAGGTCTACAGGGGTCACCGGGGAGCTGTTTTTT.

This clonotype was detected many times. This chain links TRBV20-1 with TRBJ1-1, with unresolved D. Germline CDR1 and CDR2: DFQATT and SNEGSKA (reference sequence). Between the trimmed V and J ends, which lost 6 bases and 0 bases, there was a span of 14 bases. This CDR3 region has 14 residues. The CDR3 here is CSARVPGMNTEAFF. In nucleotides, the CDR3 is TGCAGTGCCCGTGTCCCAGGAATGAACACTGAAGCTTTCTTT.

Ten or more counts support this clonotype. The CDR3 DNA reads TGTGCCAGCAGCTTAGGAGGGGGAAGGTACAATGAGCAGTTCTTC. It codes for CASSLGGGRYNEQFF. The V gene is TRBV11-3, the J gene TRBJ2-1; D possibly corresponds to TRBD1 (6 bases). V was cut by 1 base and J by 4 bases, with 11 bases left in between. Germline CDR1 and CDR2: SGHNT and YENEEA. The CDR3 runs 15 residues.

This clonotype has ten or more counts. This chain joins TRBV7-8 and TRBJ2-1; 9 bases line up with TRBD1. After removal of 2 bases from V and 5 bases from J, the junction contained 16 bases not matched to a gene. This CDR3 is 19 amino acids long. Per the germline V gene, CDR1 is SGHVS and CDR2 is FQNEAQ. The CDR3 DNA follows: TGTGCCAGCAGCTTATTGGAGTATAGAGGGACAGGGTACGACAATGAGCAGTTCTTC. Its protein is CASSLLEYRGTGYDNEQFF.

This clonotype has a count of ten or more. This chain joins TRBV11-2 and TRBJ1-2; D call uncertain. CDR1 and CDR2 from the germline V gene are SGHAT and FQNNGV. The CDR3 loop spans 16 amino acids. Between the trimmed V and J ends, which lost 1 base and 3 bases, there was a span of 15 bases. The CDR3 spells CASSLGRQRPYYGYTF. The CDR3, as DNA: TGTGCCAGCAGCTTAGGCCGACAACGACCCTACTATGGCTACACCTTC.

The sample holds many counts of this clonotype. The rearrangement links TRBV20-1 to TRBJ1-2; D unresolved. V lost 6 bases and J 0 bases, leaving 14 bases between the germline ends. Germline CDR1 DFQATT, CDR2 SNEGSKA (reference sequence). This CDR3 region has 14 residues. Here the CDR3 reads CSALTEGTNYGYTF. Here the CDR3 DNA reads TGCAGTGCCCTAACAGAAGGGACTAACTATGGCTACACCTTC.

This clonotype was counted many times. The V call is TRBV6-1, the J call TRBJ2-7; 10 nucleotides match TRBD2. The CDR3 extends over 14 amino acids. The germline gives CDR1 MNHNS, CDR2 SASEGT. CDR3 sequence reads: CASSEILGLAGADV. For the CDR3, the DNA is TGTGCCAGCAGTGAAATTCTGGGTCTAGCGGGAGCCGATGTC.

This clonotype was observed a handful of times. The V call is TRBV6-6, the J call TRBJ2-3; 7 bases are shared with TRBD2. V lost 4 bases, J lost 8 bases, and 12 bases stayed unmatched. The CDR3 has 15 amino acids. Germline CDR1 and CDR2: MNHNY and SVGAGI (reference sequence). The CDR3 sequence: CASSSVAGGSGTQYF. As DNA, the CDR3 is TGTGCCAGCAGTTCGGTAGCGGGCGGGAGCGGTACGCAGTATTTT.

Ten or more counts support this clonotype. The rearrangement uses TRBV2 and TRBJ2-3; D not certain. The CDR3 contains 13 residues. The V and J ends lost 6 bases and 3 bases respectively, with 10 bases between them. Per the germline V gene, CDR1 is SNHLY and CDR2 is FYNNEI. The CDR3 region is CASSFLGTDTQYF. For the CDR3, the DNA is TGTGCCAGCAGCTTCCTGGGGACAGATACGCAGTATTTT.

This clonotype was recorded many times. This rearrangement joins TRBV29-1 to TRBJ2-1; D gene ambiguous. Germline V gene sequence: CDR1 SQVTM, CDR2 ANQGSEA. The ends were cut back, 7 bases at V and 10 bases at J, with 11 bases in the middle. The CDR3 has 10 amino acids. This CDR3 is CSAMNSEQFF. The CDR3, as DNA: TGCAGCGCTATGAATAGCGAGCAGTTCTTC.

This clonotype has ten or more counts. The DNA of the CDR3 is TGTGCCAGCAGTGTGGACAGAAAAGAGACCCAGTACTTC. It is translated as CASSVDRKETQYF. This rearrangement joins TRBV2 to TRBJ2-5; a weak D match, TRBD1 (6 bases). This CDR3 contains 13 residues. V was trimmed by 4 bases and J by 3 bases, leaving 9 bases between them. Germline V gives CDR1 SNHLY, CDR2 FYNNEI.